Shown below are 27 T cell receptor beta chains from a single sample sequenced in a study of blood T cell repertoires in COVID-19. The data were produced by immunoSEQ multiplex PCR, yet TCRdb's version contains in-frame clones alone and is incomplete. The table has around 56,000 clones, 81% seen once. Sequencing input: peripheral blood. The receptors shown here come from a woman of 80 years or more with active or convalescent COVID-19.

The chain uses TRBV11-3 and TRBJ2-7, with TRBD2 identical over 14 bases. The CDR3 has 15 residues. Germline V lookup: CDR1 SGHNT, CDR2 YENEEA. V shed 1 base and J 6 bases; nucleotides not matched to a gene: 2. CDR3 region: CASSLGLAGGREQYF. The CDR3 bases are TGTGCCAGCAGCTTAGGACTAGCGGGGGGGCGCGAGCAGTACTTC.

CDR3 nucleotide sequence: TGTGCCAGCAGCGCTGCAGTGGGCCCACAAGAGACCCAGTACTTC. The encoded protein is CASSAAVGPQETQYF. The chain recombines TRBV9 with TRBJ2-5; D gene uncertain. The germline CDR1 and CDR2 sequences are SGDLS and YYNGEE. The CDR3 spans 15 residues. The V end lost 3 bases, the J end lost 2 bases, and 14 bases lay between the germline ends. Based on the CDR3 plus reference TRBV9 and TRBJ2-5, the full variable domain is DSGVTQTPKHLITATGQRVTLRCSPRSGDLSVYWYQQSLDQGLQFLIQYYNGEERAKGNILERFSAQQFPDLHSELNLSSLELGDSALYFCASSAAVGPQETQYFGPGTRLLVL.

V gene TRBV27 combines with J gene TRBJ2-3; D is perhaps TRBD2 (5 bases). Looked up from germline, CDR1 is MNHEY and CDR2 is SMNVEV (reference sequence). CDR3 length: 18 residues. V shed 5 bases and J shed 0 bases, with 21 bases lying between them. The CDR3 DNA reads TGTGCCAGCAGTCTCAGGCCAGAGGGTCCGAATAGCACAGATACGCAGTATTTT. Protein product: CASSLRPEGPNSTDTQYF.

The rearrangement links TRBV5-4 to TRBJ2-5; TRBD2 matches 9 bases. CDR3 length: 16 residues. The germline V gene has CDR1 SGHNT and CDR2 YYREEE (reference sequence). V shed 4 bases, J shed 2 bases, and the junction held 9 bases outside the gene matches. CDR3 sequence reads: CASSPSSGGPQETQYF. The DNA of the CDR3 is TGTGCCAGCAGCCCCTCAAGCGGGGGGCCGCAAGAGACCCAGTACTTC.

The V call is TRBV25-1, the J call TRBJ1-2; a possible D gene is TRBD1 (6 bases). The CDR3 spans 13 residues. V was shortened by 7 bases and J by 3 bases, with 12 bases between the two germline ends. Germline loops: CDR1 MGHDK, CDR2 SYGVNS. CDR3 DNA sequence: TGTGCCAGCACCTCTGGGGGCCACTATGGCTACACCTTC. Protein sequence: CASTSGGHYGYTF.

In its sample, this clone was seen a few times. J is TRBJ2-1 and V is TRBV14; 10 bases agree with TRBD2. This CDR3 has 18 amino acids. The J segment lost 2 bases and the V segment lost 2 bases, leaving 9 bases of the junction unmatched. Germline V CDR1 and CDR2: SGHDN, FVKESK. The CDR3: CASSQWGSSGGTYNEQFF. For the CDR3, the DNA is TGTGCCAGCAGCCAATGGGGGTCTAGCGGGGGCACCTACAATGAGCAGTTCTTC.

This clone was recorded a few times. This chain joins TRBV6-6 and TRBJ2-7; weak D call: TRBD2 (5 bases). The V and J ends lost 5 bases and 0 bases respectively, with 8 bases between them. The length of the CDR3 is 13 residues. CDR1 is MNHNY, CDR2 SVGAGI, per germline (reference sequence). The CDR3 DNA reads TGTGCCAGCAGTCCCGGGATCTCCTACGAGCAGTACTTC. Translated: CASSPGISYEQYF.

The J gene is TRBJ1-3, the V gene TRBV7-3; the D is unclear. Between the trimmed V and J ends, which lost 5 bases and 4 bases, there was a span of 9 bases. CDR1 SGHTA and CDR2 FQGTGA come from the germline V gene. The CDR3 spans 13 residues. CDR3 DNA sequence: TGTGCCAGCAGCCCGGGAGTCGGAAACACCATATATTTT. It specifies CASSPGVGNTIYF.

Ten or more counts support this clone. The V gene is TRBV24-1, the J gene TRBJ1-1, with D unclear. Per the germline V gene, CDR1 is KGHDR and CDR2 is SFDVKD. V was trimmed by 5 bases and J by 1 base, leaving 10 bases between them. This CDR3 is built from 14 residues. CDR3 region: CATSAAGGNTEAFF. The CDR3 coding sequence is TGTGCCACCAGTGCAGCAGGTGGGAACACTGAAGCTTTCTTT.

The chain is built from TRBV20-1 and TRBJ1-2, with TRBD1 matching over 7 bases. The germline CDR1 and CDR2 sequences are DFQATT and SNEGSKA (reference sequence). The trim removed 4 bases at V and 13 bases at J, leaving 9 bases unmatched. This CDR3 contains 11 residues. CDR3 amino acids: CSATLGDSRTF. The CDR3 DNA sequence: TGCAGTGCTACACTGGGGGACAGTCGCACCTTC.

J is TRBJ1-2 and V is TRBV14, with TRBD1 matching over 8 bases. The CDR3 runs 12 residues. With V trimmed by 3 bases and J by 7 bases, 1 base remained unmatched. Germline CDR1 is SGHDN and CDR2 is FVKESK. DNA for the CDR3: TGTGCCAGCAGCCAGGACAGGGCTGGCTACACCTTC. Translation: CASSQDRAGYTF. The whole variable domain, filled in from reference TRBV14 and TRBJ1-2, reads EAGVTQFPSHSVIEKGQTVTLRCDPISGHDNLYWYRRVMGKEIKFLLHFVKESKQDESGMPNNRFLAERTGGTYSTLKVQPAELEDSGVYFCASSQDRAGYTFGSGTRLTVV.

The CDR3 DNA reads as TGTGCCAGCAGCCCCAGACTAGCGGGTCCCTCCTACGAGCAGTACTTC. This translates into CASSPRLAGPSYEQYF. V usage is TRBV5-6 and J usage is TRBJ2-7; 10 bases are a match to TRBD2. Germline CDR1 reads SGHDT; CDR2 reads YYEEEE. The J segment lost 0 bases and the V segment lost 4 bases, leaving 7 bases of the junction unmatched. The CDR3 is 16 residues long.

This rearrangement joins TRBV5-4 to TRBJ2-1, with 10 bases identical to TRBD2. V trimming: 4 bases; J trimming: 4 bases; junction bases outside the gene matches: 5. The CDR3 runs to 15 residues. Germline loops: CDR1 SGHNT, CDR2 YYREEE (reference sequence). CDR3 residues: CASSEPSGGYNEQFF. CDR3 bases: TGTGCCAGCAGCGAACCTAGCGGGGGATACAATGAGCAGTTCTTC.

J is TRBJ1-4 and V is TRBV11-2; 8 bases match TRBD1. After removal of 7 bases from V and 8 bases from J, the junction contained 6 bases not matched to a gene. CDR3 size: 13 residues. Germline V gene data show CDR1 as SGHAT and CDR2 as FQNNGV. The CDR3 loop is CASTGQGSEKLFF. CDR3 DNA sequence: TGTGCCAGCACCGGACAGGGTAGCGAAAAACTGTTTTTT.

This chain links TRBV7-2 with TRBJ1-6, with D perhaps TRBD1 (6 bases). This CDR3 has 14 residues. Germline V gives CDR1 SGHTA, CDR2 FQGNSA. V lost 1 base to trimming and J lost 11 bases, with 12 bases between them. The DNA for the CDR3 is TGTGCCAGCAGCTTAGAGGGGGGGACCACACCCCTCCACTTT. Protein: CASSLEGGTTPLHF.

As DNA, the CDR3 is TGCAGTGCTAGTTCTTTGGAGACCAAAAACATTCAGTACTTC. Its protein product is CSASSLETKNIQYF. The chain has TRBV20-1 and TRBJ2-4; D is ambiguous. The ends were cut back, 3 bases at V and 2 bases at J, with 11 bases in the middle. The CDR3 is 14 residues long. CDR1 DFQATT and CDR2 SNEGSKA come from the germline V gene (reference sequence).

This clone was counted once. The chain is built from TRBV5-1 and TRBJ1-4; D may be TRBD1 (6 bases). The CDR3 is 14 amino acids. V was trimmed by 4 bases and J by 8 bases, leaving 15 bases between them. Germline values: CDR1 SGHRS, CDR2 YFSETQ. In DNA, the CDR3 is TGCGCCAGCAGCCTACAGGGTAAGGACGAAAAACTGTTTTTT. Its protein is CASSLQGKDEKLFF. The full variable domain, rest sourced from reference TRBV5-1 and TRBJ1-4, is KAGVTQTPRYLIKTRGQQVTLSCSPISGHRSVSWYQQTPGQGLQFLFEYFSETQRNKGNFPGRFSGRQFSNSRSEMNVSTLELGDSALYLCASSLQGKDEKLFFGSGTQLSVL.

The V gene is TRBV12-1, the J gene TRBJ2-1; the table's D call, TRBD1, has no DNA check behind it. TRBV12-1 has pseudogene status. The CDR3 runs to 15 residues. As DNA, the CDR3 is TGTGCCAGCCTCCCCCGACAGGGGTTAAACAATGAGCAGTTCTTC. This translates into CASLPRQGLNNEQFF.

This clone has only a few counts. The CDR3 here is CASTASGEQYF. As DNA, the CDR3 is TGTGCCAGCACTGCGTCGGGTGAGCAGTACTTC. The chain has TRBV25-1 and TRBJ2-7, with D hard to call. The CDR3 length is 11 residues. The V end was cut by 7 bases, the J end by 7 bases, with 11 bases between. Per germline, CDR1 MGHDK and CDR2 SYGVNS.

The V gene is TRBV6-4, the J gene TRBJ1-1, with D possibly being TRBD1 (6 bases). Trimming removed 6 bases from V and 1 base from J, with 9 bases in between. The CDR3 totals 13 residues. Germline V gene data show CDR1 as MRHNA and CDR2 as SNTAGT. As DNA, the CDR3 is TGTGCCAGCAGCGAGACAGGGAACACTGAAGCTTTCTTT. Translating it yields CASSETGNTEAFF.

This chain links TRBV3-1 (or the pseudogene TRBV3-2) with TRBJ2-4; 7 bases fit TRBD2. The V segment lost 0 bases and the J segment 0 bases; nucleotides outside the gene matches: 5. This CDR3 spans 17 amino acids. The germline V gene has CDR1 LGHDT and CDR2 YNNKEL (reference sequence). CDR3 bases: TGTGCCAGCAGCCAAGAAGGGCTAGCGGTAGCCAAAAACATTCAGTACTTC. Translating gives CASSQEGLAVAKNIQYF.

This chain joins TRBV4-1 and TRBJ1-4; no firm D call. Trimming left V 1 base short and J 9 bases short, with 18 bases between. The CDR3 spans 16 residues. Germline CDR1 reads MGHRA; CDR2 reads YSYEKL. CDR3 in amino acids: CASSQGADGSTKKLFF. The CDR3 nucleotides are TGCGCCAGCAGCCAAGGAGCCGATGGGAGCACTAAAAAACTGTTTTTT.

The chain is built from TRBV6-5 and TRBJ2-1; TRBD1 matches at 7 bases. Germline CDR1 MNHEY, CDR2 SVGAGI. The CDR3 contains 13 residues. V lost 5 bases, J lost 12 bases, and 10 bases stayed unmatched. The CDR3 DNA sequence: TGTGCCAGCAGTCCCCACGACAGGGTTGGGCAGTTCTTC. This encodes CASSPHDRVGQFF.

The chain links TRBV7-2 to TRBJ2-1, with TRBD2 matching over 11 bases. Trimming removed 1 base from V and 4 bases from J; junction bases left unmatched: 0. The CDR3 is made up of 15 amino acids. In germline, CDR1 is SGHTA, CDR2 FQGNSA. CDR3 coding DNA: TGTGCCAGCAGCTTAGGGACTAGCGGGTACAATGAGCAGTTCTTC. Its protein is CASSLGTSGYNEQFF.

The genes are TRBV5-1 and TRBJ2-7; 9 bases fit TRBD1. J lost 7 bases, V lost 3 bases, and 11 bases had no gene match. Per germline, CDR1 SGHRS and CDR2 YFSETQ. The CDR3 contains 15 residues. CDR3 sequence (DNA): TGCGCCAGCAGCTCCTACAGGGGGCAGGGAGGTGAGCAGTACTTC. Translated: CASSSYRGQGGEQYF.

The chain links TRBV5-6 to TRBJ1-1; possibly TRBD1 for D (6 bases). The V gene's germline CDR1 is SGHDT and CDR2 YYEEEE. Trimming removed 1 base at V and 1 base at J, with 11 bases between. This CDR3 has 15 residues. The CDR3 here is CASSLPQTGNTEAFF. In nucleotides, the CDR3 is TGTGCCAGCAGCTTGCCACAGACAGGGAACACTGAAGCTTTCTTT.

The rearrangement uses TRBV20-1 and TRBJ2-7, with D tentatively TRBD1 or TRBD2 (6 bases each). The CDR3 consists of 14 residues. Germline lookup yields CDR1 DFQATT and CDR2 SNEGSKA (reference sequence). Trimming removed 3 bases at V and 2 bases at J, with 14 bases between. The CDR3 sequence: CSASGGPQAYEQYF. The CDR3 region has the DNA TGCAGTGCTAGTGGGGGGCCCCAGGCCTACGAGCAGTACTTC.